Each of the 16 T cell receptor beta chains below was sequenced from the same sample in a study of blood T cell repertoires in COVID-19. The protocol was immunoSEQ multiplex PCR, while the TCRdb copy is restricted to in-frame clones and leaves out a portion. The repertoire holds 120,000 to 150,000 clones, with 86% as singletons. Sequences were obtained from peripheral blood. The receptor set was obtained from a woman aged 55-70 years with acute or convalescent COVID-19.

The chain links TRBV28 to TRBJ2-3; 7 bases match TRBD2. V dropped 3 bases and J dropped 5; count of bases not matched to a gene: 8. Germline V gene lookup returns CDR1 MDHEN and CDR2 SYDVKM. The CDR3 length is 15 residues. This CDR3 is CASSFLSGGRDTQYF. The CDR3 nucleotides are TGTGCCAGCAGTTTTTTGTCGGGGGGTAGAGATACGCAGTATTTT.

The chain employs TRBV28 and TRBJ1-3; a weak D match, TRBD1 (6 bases). The CDR3 totals 16 residues. The germline V gene has CDR1 MDHEN and CDR2 SYDVKM. Trimming removed 4 bases from V and 4 bases from J, with 17 bases in between. CDR3 nucleotides: TGTGCCAGCAGTTCCTCCAGGGTAGGGGGAGGAAACACCATATATTTT. Translation gives CASSSSRVGGGNTIYF.

The chain uses TRBV11-3 and TRBJ2-2, with D possibly matching TRBD1 (6 bases). The length of the CDR3 is 16 residues. Germline V lookup: CDR1 SGHNT, CDR2 YENEEA. The V gene lost 7 bases and the J gene lost 1 base, with 16 bases spanning the gap. The CDR3 here is CASTVSTGWNTGELFF. For the CDR3, the DNA is TGTGCCAGCACCGTATCGACAGGTTGGAACACCGGGGAGCTGTTTTTT. The variable domain in full, completed from reference TRBV11-3 and TRBJ2-2, reads EAGVVQSPRYKIIEKKQPVAFWCNPISGHNTLYWYLQNLGQGPELLIRYENEEAVDDSQLPKDRFSAERLKGVDSTLKIQPAELGDSAVYLCASTVSTGWNTGELFFGEGSRLTVL.

The chain joins TRBV6-5 to TRBJ1-4; possibly TRBD1 for D (6 bases). The CDR3 totals 14 residues. Per the germline V gene, CDR1 is MNHEY and CDR2 is SVGAGI. Trimming removed 7 bases at V and 7 bases at J, with 16 bases between. The DNA of the CDR3 is TGTGCCAGCATTCGGGATAGGGGGGGTGAAAAACTGTTTTTT. Translated: CASIRDRGGEKLFF.

The rearrangement links TRBV5-5 to TRBJ2-5; 8 positions agree with TRBD2. The CDR3 has 15 amino acids. V trimming: 0 bases; J trimming: 1 base; junction bases outside the gene matches: 2. The germline gives CDR1 SGHKS, CDR2 YYEKEE (reference sequence). The CDR3: CASSLAGGFQETQYF. CDR3 nucleotides: TGTGCCAGCAGCTTGGCGGGGGGGTTCCAAGAGACCCAGTACTTC.

V and J are TRBV5-4 and TRBJ2-3; 8 bases agree with TRBD2. The germline V gene encodes CDR1 SGHNT and CDR2 YYREEE (reference sequence). V lost 2 bases, J lost 2 bases, and 4 bases stayed unmatched. The length of the CDR3 is 15 residues. The CDR3 DNA reads TGTGCCAGCAGCTTTGCCGGGGGGGACACAGATACGCAGTATTTT. This encodes CASSFAGGDTDTQYF.

V usage is TRBV5-6 and J usage is TRBJ2-7; 8 nucleotides agree with TRBD1. Germline V lookup: CDR1 SGHDT, CDR2 YYEEEE. The CDR3 spans 15 residues. The ends lost 1 base at V and 6 bases at J; junction bases unmatched: 9. For the CDR3, the DNA is TGTGCCAGCAGCTTGAGGAGGACAGGGAGCGGCGAGCAGTACTTC. Amino acids: CASSLRRTGSGEQYF.

The J gene is TRBJ1-6, the V gene TRBV19, with unresolved D. The CDR3 contains 15 residues. Trimming stripped 7 bases from V and 5 bases from J, with 15 bases between. The germline V gene encodes CDR1 LNHDA and CDR2 SQIVND (reference sequence). The CDR3 DNA sequence: TGTGCCAGTACTCTACAGACGGGGAATAATTCACCCCTCCACTTT. It yields the protein CASTLQTGNNSPLHF.

The rearrangement joins TRBV25-1 to TRBJ2-5; 8 positions agree with TRBD2. The CDR3 spans 14 residues. The germline V gene has CDR1 MGHDK and CDR2 SYGVNS. V gave up 3 bases and J gave up 7 bases; unmatched junction bases: 7. The CDR3 DNA reads as TGTGCCAGCAGTGATCCCGGGGGGGTGGGGACCCAGTACTTC. Protein: CASSDPGGVGTQYF.

This chain uses TRBV24-1 with TRBJ2-1; 9 bases line up with TRBD1. Germline CDR1 and CDR2: KGHDR and SFDVKD. The CDR3 covers 15 residues. The trim removed 0 bases at V and 7 bases at J, leaving 3 bases unmatched. The CDR3 loop is CATSDLDRGGNEQFF. Here the CDR3 DNA reads TGTGCCACCAGTGATTTGGACAGGGGGGGGAATGAGCAGTTCTTC.

A few counts support this clone. J is TRBJ2-6 and V is TRBV12-5, with 8 positions matching TRBD1. The CDR3 covers 20 residues. Trimming removed 6 bases from V and 2 bases from J; junction bases left unmatched: 18. In germline, CDR1 is LGHNT, CDR2 FRNRAP. CDR3 protein: CASGVIRQGLLLAGANVLTF. The CDR3 bases are TGTGCTAGTGGCGTTATCCGACAGGGGTTACTATTGGCTGGGGCCAACGTCCTGACTTTC. Full variable domain (remainder filled in from reference TRBV12-5 and TRBJ2-6): DARVTQTPRHKVTEMGQEVTMRCQPILGHNTVFWYRQTMMQGLELLAYFRNRAPLDDSGMPKDRFSAEMPDATLATLKIQPSEPRDSAVYFCASGVIRQGLLLAGANVLTFGAGSRLTVL.

This rearrangement joins TRBV10-3 to TRBJ1-2; TRBD1 matches at 8 bases. V lost 2 bases to trimming and J lost 7 bases; unmatched junction nucleotides: 6. Germline V gene data show CDR1 as ENHRY and CDR2 as SYGVKD. CDR3 length equals 14 residues. In DNA form, the CDR3 reads TGTGCCATCAGTGAGATCCAGGGGGCGGGTGGCTACACCTTC. Amino acid sequence: CAISEIQGAGGYTF.

This clone appeared a few times. The chain carries TRBV11-2 and TRBJ2-5; tentatively, D is TRBD1 (5 bases). The CDR3 length is 15 residues. V lost 4 bases to trimming and J lost 4 bases, with 16 bases between them. Germline values: CDR1 SGHAT, CDR2 FQNNGV. CDR3 protein: CASSSRRPRGETQYF. Written as DNA, the CDR3 is TGTGCCAGCAGCTCTCGAAGGCCAAGGGGAGAGACCCAGTACTTC.

The chain joins TRBV18 to TRBJ2-7, with TRBD1 identical over 7 bases. The CDR3 is made up of 15 amino acids. The germline gives CDR1 KGHSH, CDR2 LQKENI. The junction had 15 bases not matched to a gene; V was cut back by 6 bases and J by 7 bases. CDR3 nucleotides: TGTGCCAGCTCCGCGGAGCGACAGGGTGTCGGGGAGCAGTACTTC. Protein sequence: CASSAERQGVGEQYF.

This clone was recorded once. J is TRBJ2-2 and V is TRBV3-1 (or the pseudogene TRBV3-2); 7 nucleotides align to TRBD2. Trimming removed 2 bases from V and 8 bases from J; junction bases left unmatched: 5. Germline V gene data show CDR1 as LGHDT and CDR2 as YNNKEL (reference sequence). This CDR3 is 14 amino acids long. DNA of the CDR3: TGTGCCAGCAGCCAAAGGGAGGGATTGGGGGAGCTGTTTTTT. This encodes CASSQREGLGELFF.

The chain joins TRBV30 to TRBJ2-7, with 10 bases that match TRBD2. Germline trimming cut 7 bases from V and 3 bases from J; bases unmatched to any gene: 3. Germline-derived CDR1 and CDR2 are GTSNPN and SVGIG (reference sequence). The CDR3 contains 12 residues. CDR3 DNA sequence: TGTGCCTTTAGCGGGGGGTTCTACGAGCAGTACTTC. This sequence encodes CAFSGGFYEQYF.